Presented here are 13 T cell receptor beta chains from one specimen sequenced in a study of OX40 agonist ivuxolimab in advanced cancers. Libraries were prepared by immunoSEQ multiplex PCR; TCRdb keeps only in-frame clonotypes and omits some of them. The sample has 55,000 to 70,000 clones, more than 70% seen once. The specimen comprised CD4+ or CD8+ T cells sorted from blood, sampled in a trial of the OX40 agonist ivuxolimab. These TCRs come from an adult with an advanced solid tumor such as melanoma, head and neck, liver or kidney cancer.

DNA for the CDR3: TGTGCCAGCTCACCACCGGGACAAACTGACACTGAAGCTTTCTTT. Its translation is CASSPPGQTDTEAFF. The V and J genes are TRBV18 and TRBJ1-1; tentatively, D is TRBD1 (6 bases). The V end lost 0 bases, the J end lost 3 bases, and 11 bases lay between the germline ends. Germline assignment: CDR1 KGHSH and CDR2 LQKENI. The CDR3 consists of 15 residues.

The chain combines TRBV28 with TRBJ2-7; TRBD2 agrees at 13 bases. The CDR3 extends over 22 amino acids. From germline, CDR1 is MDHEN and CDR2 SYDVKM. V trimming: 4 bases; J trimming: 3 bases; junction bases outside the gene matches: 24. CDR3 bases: TGTGCCAGCAGTTCCGGGACAGGGGTGTTTGGGACTAGCGGGGAGAACTACTACGAGCAGTACTTC. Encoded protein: CASSSGTGVFGTSGENYYEQYF.

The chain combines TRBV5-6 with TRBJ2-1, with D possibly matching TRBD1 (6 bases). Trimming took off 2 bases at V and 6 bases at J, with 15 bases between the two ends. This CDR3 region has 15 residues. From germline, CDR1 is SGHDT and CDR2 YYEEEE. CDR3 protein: CASSFVGKGVNEQFF. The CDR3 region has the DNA TGTGCCAGCAGCTTCGTAGGGAAGGGGGTCAATGAGCAGTTCTTC. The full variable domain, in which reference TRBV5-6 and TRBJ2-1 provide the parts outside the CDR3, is DAGVTQSPTHLIKTRGQQVTLRCSPKSGHDTVSWYQQALGQGPQFIFQYYEEEERQRGNFPDRFSGHQFPNYSSELNVNALLLGDSALYLCASSFVGKGVNEQFFGPGTRLTVL.

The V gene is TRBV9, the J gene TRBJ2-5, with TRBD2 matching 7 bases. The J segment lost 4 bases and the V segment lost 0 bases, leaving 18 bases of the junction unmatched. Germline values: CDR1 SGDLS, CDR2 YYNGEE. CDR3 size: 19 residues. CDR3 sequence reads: CASSVGRPAGFHQGETQYF. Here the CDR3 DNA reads TGTGCCAGCAGCGTAGGTCGTCCAGCGGGGTTTCACCAGGGAGAGACCCAGTACTTC.

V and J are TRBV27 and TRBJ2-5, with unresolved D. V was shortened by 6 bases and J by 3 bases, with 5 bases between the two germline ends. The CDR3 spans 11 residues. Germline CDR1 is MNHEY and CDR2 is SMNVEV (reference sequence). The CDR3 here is CASRLEETQYF. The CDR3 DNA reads TGTGCCAGCAGACTTGAAGAGACCCAGTACTTC.

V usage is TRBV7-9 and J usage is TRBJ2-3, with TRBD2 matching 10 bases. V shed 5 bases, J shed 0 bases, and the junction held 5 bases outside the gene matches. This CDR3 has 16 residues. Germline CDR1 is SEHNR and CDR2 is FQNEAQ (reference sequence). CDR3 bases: TGTGCCAGCAGCCCGTGGACTAGCGGAAGCACAGATACGCAGTATTTT. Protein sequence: CASSPWTSGSTDTQYF.

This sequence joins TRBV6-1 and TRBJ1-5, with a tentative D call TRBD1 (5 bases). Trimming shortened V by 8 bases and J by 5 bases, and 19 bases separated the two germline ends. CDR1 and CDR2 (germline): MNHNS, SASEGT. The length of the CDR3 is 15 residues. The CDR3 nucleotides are TGTGCCAGCTGGGGACCCGAACAAGGTCATCAGCCCCAGCATTTT. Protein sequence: CASWGPEQGHQPQHF.

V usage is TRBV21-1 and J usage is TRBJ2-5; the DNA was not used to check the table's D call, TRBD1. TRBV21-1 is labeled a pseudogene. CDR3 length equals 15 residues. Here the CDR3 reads CASSKGRGLPETQYF. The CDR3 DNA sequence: TGTGCCAGCAGCAAAGGAAGGGGCCTACCCGAGACCCAGTACTTC.

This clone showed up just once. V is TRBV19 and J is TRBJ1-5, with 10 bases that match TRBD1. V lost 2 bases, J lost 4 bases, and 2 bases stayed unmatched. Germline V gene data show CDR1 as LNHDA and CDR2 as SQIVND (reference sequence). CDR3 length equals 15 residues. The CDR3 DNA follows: TGTGCCAGTAGTATACGACAGGGGGCGAATCAGCCCCAGCATTTT. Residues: CASSIRQGANQPQHF.

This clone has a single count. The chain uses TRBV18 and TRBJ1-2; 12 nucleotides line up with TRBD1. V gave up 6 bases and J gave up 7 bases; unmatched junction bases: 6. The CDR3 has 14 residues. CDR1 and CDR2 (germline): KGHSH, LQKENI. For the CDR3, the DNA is TGTGCCAGCTCGTCCGGGACAGGGGGCTTTGGCTACACCTTC. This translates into CASSSGTGGFGYTF.

In DNA form, the CDR3 reads TGTGCCAGCAGCTTGGGGGGTCTTGATCAGCCCCAGCATTTT. Protein sequence: CASSLGGLDQPQHF. The V and J genes are TRBV5-4 and TRBJ1-5; no reliable D call. There are 14 residues in the CDR3. Deletions cut 0 bases from V and 5 bases from J, with 9 bases between. CDR1 SGHNT and CDR2 YYREEE come from the germline V gene (reference sequence).

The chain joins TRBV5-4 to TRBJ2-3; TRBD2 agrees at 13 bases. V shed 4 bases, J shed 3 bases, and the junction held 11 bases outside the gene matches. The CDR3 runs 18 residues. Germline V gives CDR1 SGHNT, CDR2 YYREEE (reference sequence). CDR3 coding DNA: TGTGCCAGCAGCCCTGGAGGGACTAGCGGGGAAAAGACAGATACGCAGTATTTT. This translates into CASSPGGTSGEKTDTQYF.

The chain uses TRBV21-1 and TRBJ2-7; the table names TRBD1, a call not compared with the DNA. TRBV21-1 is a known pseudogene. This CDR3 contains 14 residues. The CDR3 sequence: CASSNRDIEYEQYF. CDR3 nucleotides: TGTGCCAGCAGCAACCGGGACATAGAATACGAGCAGTACTTC.